This T cell receptor beta chain stems from a study of cytomegalovirus exposure and HLA in healthy donors. Sequencing was performed with immunoSEQ multiplex PCR; in TCRdb, only in-frame clones are kept and a portion is missing. The sample includes approximately 100,000 clones, 80% to 95% seen only once; the top ten take around 1.2%. V was shortened by 6 bases and J by 9 bases, with 18 bases between the two germline ends. The CDR3 is 14 residues long. Germline CDR1 reads MDHEN; CDR2 reads SYDVKM. This sequence joins TRBV28 and TRBJ1-5; D remains ambiguous. The TCR comes from a woman aged 30 to 39 in good health and CMV-seropositive. Sequenced input: PBMCs. The CDR3 DNA is TGTGCCAGCAGCCCAACCCTTCTCGGTGTGCCCCAGCATTTT. Residues: CASSPTLLGVPQHF. The entire variable domain, with the rest obtained from reference TRBV28 and TRBJ1-5, is as follows: DVKVTQSSRYLVKRTGEKVFLECVQDMDHENMFWYRQDPGLGLRLIYFSYDVKMKEKGDIPEGYSVSREKKERFSLILESASTNQTSMYLCASSPTLLGVPQHFGDGTRLSIL.